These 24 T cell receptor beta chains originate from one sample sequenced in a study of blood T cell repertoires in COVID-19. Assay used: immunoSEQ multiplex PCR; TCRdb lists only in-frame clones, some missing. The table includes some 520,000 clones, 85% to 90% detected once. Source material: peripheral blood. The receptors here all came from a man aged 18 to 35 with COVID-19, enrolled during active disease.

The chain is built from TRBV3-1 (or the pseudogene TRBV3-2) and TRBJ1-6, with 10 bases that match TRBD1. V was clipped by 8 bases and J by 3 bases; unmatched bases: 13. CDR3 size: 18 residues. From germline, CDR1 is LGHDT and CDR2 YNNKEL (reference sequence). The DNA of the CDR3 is TGTGCCAGCGGTCAGGTGGGACAGGGGCTATTCTATAATTCACCCCTCCACTTT. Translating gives CASGQVGQGLFYNSPLHF.

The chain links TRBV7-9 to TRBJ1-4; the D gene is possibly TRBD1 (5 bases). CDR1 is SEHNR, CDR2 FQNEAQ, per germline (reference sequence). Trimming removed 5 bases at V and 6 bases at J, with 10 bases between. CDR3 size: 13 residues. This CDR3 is CASSPQTDEKLFF. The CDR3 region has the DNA TGTGCCAGCAGCCCCCAGACAGATGAAAAACTGTTTTTT.

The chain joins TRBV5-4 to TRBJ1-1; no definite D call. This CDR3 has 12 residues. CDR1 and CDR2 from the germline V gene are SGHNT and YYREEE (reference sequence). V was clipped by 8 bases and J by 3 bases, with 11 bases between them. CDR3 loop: CASRAEDTEAFF. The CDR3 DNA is TGTGCCAGTCGGGCGGAGGACACTGAAGCTTTCTTT.

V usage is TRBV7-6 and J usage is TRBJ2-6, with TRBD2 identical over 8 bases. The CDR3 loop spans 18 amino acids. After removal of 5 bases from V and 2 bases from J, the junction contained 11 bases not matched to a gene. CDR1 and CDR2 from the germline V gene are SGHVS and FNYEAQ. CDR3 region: CASSQRGSSSTGANVLTF. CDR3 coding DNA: TGTGCCAGCAGCCAGCGGGGGTCATCATCTACTGGGGCCAACGTCCTGACTTTC.

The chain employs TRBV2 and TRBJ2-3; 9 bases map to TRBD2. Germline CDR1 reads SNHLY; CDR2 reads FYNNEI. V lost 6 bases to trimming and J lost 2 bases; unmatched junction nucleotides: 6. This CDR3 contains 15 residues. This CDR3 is CASSRSSGATDTQYF. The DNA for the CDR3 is TGTGCCAGCAGCCGATCTAGCGGGGCCACAGATACGCAGTATTTT.

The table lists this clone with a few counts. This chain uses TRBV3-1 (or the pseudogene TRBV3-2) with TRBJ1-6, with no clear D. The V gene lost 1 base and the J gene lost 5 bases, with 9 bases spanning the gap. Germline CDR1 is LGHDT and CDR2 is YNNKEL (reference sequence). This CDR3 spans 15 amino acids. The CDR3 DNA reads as TGTGCCAGCAGCCAAGTAACAGCAAATAATTCACCCCTCCACTTT. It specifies CASSQVTANNSPLHF.

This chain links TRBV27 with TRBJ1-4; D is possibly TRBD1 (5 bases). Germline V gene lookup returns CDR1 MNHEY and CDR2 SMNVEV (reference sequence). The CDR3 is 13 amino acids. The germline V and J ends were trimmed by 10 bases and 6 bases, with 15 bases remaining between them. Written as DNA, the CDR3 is TGTGCCAAAACCGGGGGTTCGGATGAAAAACTGTTTTTT. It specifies CAKTGGSDEKLFF.

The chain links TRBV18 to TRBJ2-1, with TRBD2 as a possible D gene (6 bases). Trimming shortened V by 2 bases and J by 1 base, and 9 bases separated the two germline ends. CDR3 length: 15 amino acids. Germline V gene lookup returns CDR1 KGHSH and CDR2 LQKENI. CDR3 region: CASSPIRGSYNEQFF. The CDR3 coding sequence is TGTGCCAGCTCACCAATTCGGGGGTCCTACAATGAGCAGTTCTTC. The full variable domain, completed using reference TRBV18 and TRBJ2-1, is NAGVMQNPRHLVRRRGQEARLRCSPMKGHSHVYWYRQLPEEGLKFMVYLQKENIIDESGMPKERFSAEFPKEGPSILRIQQVVRGDSAAYFCASSPIRGSYNEQFFGPGTRLTVL.

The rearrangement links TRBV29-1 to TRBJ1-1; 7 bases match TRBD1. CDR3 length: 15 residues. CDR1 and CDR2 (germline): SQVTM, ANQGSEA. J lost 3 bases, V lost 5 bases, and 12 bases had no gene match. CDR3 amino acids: CSVYNRGVGDTEAFF. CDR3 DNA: TGCAGCGTTTACAACAGGGGAGTGGGCGACACTGAAGCTTTCTTT.

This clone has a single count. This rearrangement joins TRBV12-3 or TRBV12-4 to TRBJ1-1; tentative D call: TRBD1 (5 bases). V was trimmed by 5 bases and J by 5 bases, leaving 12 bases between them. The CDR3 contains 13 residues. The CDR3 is CASSKNQGTEAFF. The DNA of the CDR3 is TGTGCCAGCAGTAAAAACCAGGGTACTGAAGCTTTCTTT.

The chain's CDR3 is CASREGTGSGVTEAFF. The CDR3 DNA is TGTGCGAGTCGGGAGGGGACGGGATCCGGAGTCACTGAAGCTTTCTTT. The V call is TRBV19, the J call TRBJ1-1, with a tentative D call TRBD1 (5 bases). The CDR3 extends over 16 amino acids. CDR1 and CDR2 from the germline V gene are LNHDA and SQIVND (reference sequence).

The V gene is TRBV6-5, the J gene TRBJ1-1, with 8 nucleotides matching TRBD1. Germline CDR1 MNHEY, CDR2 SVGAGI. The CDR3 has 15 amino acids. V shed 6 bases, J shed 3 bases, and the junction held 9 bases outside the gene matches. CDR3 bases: TGTGCCAGCAGAGAGGACAGGGCATACGACACTGAAGCTTTCTTT. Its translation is CASREDRAYDTEAFF.

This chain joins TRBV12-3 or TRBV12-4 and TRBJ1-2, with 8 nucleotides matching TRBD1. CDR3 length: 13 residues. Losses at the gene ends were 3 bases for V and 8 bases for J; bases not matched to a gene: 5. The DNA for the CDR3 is TGTGCCAGCAGTTTGGACAGGGCAGGGGGCTACACCTTC. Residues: CASSLDRAGGYTF.

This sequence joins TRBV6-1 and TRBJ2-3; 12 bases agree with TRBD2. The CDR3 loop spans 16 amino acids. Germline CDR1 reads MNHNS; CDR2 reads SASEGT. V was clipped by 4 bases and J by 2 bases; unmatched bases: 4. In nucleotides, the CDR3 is TGTGCCAGCAGTGGGCGGACTAGCGGGGTCACAGATACGCAGTATTTT. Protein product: CASSGRTSGVTDTQYF.

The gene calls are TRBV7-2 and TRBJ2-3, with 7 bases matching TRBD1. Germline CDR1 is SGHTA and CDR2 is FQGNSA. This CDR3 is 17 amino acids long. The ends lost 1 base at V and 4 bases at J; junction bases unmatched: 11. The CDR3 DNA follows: TGTGCCAGCAGCTTAGAAGTCCAGGGGGTCCTGGCAGATACGCAGTATTTT. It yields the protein CASSLEVQGVLADTQYF.

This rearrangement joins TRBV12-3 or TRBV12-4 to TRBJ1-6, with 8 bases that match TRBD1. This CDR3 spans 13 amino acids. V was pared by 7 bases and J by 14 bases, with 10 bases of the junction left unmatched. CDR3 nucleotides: TGTGCCAGCATCCAAGACAGGGGAGGGACCCTCCACTTT. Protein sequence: CASIQDRGGTLHF.

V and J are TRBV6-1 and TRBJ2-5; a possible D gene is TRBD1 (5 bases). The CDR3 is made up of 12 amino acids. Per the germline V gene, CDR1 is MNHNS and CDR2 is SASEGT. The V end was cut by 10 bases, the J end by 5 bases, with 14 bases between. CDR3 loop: CATRGPRETQYF. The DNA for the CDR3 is TGTGCCACTAGGGGTCCCCGTGAGACCCAGTACTTC.

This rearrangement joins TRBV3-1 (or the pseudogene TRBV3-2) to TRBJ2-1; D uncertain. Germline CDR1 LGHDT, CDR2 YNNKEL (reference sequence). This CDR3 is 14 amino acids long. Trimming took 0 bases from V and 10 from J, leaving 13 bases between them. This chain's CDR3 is CASSQDPDPREQFF. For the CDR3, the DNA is TGTGCCAGCAGCCAAGACCCTGACCCCAGGGAGCAGTTCTTC.

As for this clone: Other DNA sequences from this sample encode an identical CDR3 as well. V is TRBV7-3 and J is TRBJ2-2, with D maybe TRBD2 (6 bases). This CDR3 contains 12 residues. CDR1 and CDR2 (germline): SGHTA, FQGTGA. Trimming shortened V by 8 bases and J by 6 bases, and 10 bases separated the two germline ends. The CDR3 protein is CASRREAGELFF. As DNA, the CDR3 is TGTGCCAGCCGGAGGGAAGCCGGGGAGCTGTTTTTT.

Written as DNA, the CDR3 is TGTGCCAGCAGCCAATCGAACAGGGGCACTGAAGCTTTCTTT. It codes for CASSQSNRGTEAFF. The chain links TRBV5-4 to TRBJ1-1, with TRBD1 identical over 7 bases. V was clipped by 4 bases and J by 4 bases; unmatched bases: 7. This CDR3 region has 14 residues. Germline lookup yields CDR1 SGHNT and CDR2 YYREEE (reference sequence).

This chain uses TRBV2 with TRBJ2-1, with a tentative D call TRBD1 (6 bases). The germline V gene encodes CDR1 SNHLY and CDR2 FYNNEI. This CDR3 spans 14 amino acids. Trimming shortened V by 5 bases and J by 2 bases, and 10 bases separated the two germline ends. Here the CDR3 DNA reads TGTGCCAGCAGTAAACAGGGACCCTACAATGAGCAGTTCTTC. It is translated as CASSKQGPYNEQFF.

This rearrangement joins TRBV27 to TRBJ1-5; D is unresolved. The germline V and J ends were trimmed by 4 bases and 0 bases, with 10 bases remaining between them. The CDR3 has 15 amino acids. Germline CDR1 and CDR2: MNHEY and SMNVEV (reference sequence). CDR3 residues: CASSSQEDSNQPQHF. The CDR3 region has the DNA TGTGCCAGCAGTTCCCAGGAGGATAGCAATCAGCCCCAGCATTTT.

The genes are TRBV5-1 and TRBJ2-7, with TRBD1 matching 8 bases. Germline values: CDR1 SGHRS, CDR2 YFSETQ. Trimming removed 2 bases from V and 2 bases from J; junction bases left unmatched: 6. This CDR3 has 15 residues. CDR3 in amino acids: CASSFLTGETYEQYF. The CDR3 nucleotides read TGCGCCAGCAGCTTCTTGACAGGGGAAACCTACGAGCAGTACTTC.

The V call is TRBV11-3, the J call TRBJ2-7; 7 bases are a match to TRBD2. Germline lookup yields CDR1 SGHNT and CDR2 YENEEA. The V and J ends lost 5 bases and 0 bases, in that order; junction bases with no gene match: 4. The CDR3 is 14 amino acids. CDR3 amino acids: CASSPWTSSYEQYF. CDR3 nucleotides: TGTGCCAGCAGCCCATGGACTAGCTCCTACGAGCAGTACTTC. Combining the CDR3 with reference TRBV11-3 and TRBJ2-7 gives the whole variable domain EAGVVQSPRYKIIEKKQPVAFWCNPISGHNTLYWYLQNLGQGPELLIRYENEEAVDDSQLPKDRFSAERLKGVDSTLKIQPAELGDSAVYLCASSPWTSSYEQYFGPGTRLTVT.